This T cell receptor beta chain originates from a study of T cells in Graves' hyperthyroidism and ophthalmopathy (dated by TCRdb to between 2019 and 2020). Regarding the research as a whole: Peripheral blood was sampled at the time of initial diagnosis, prior to any treatment. In more than 5 Graves' hyperthyroidism patients, the study also compared T-cell repertoires from thyroid tissue with T-cell repertoires from blood. Once sampling was done, hyperthyroidism patients were given methimazole at a starting dose of 30 mg daily, whereas ophthalmopathy patients were given high-dose intravenous methylprednisolone. To identify distinguishing TCR V-J signatures, a discovery cohort of around 100 patients was used, comprising 43 with Graves' ophthalmopathy and 55 to 65 with stable Graves' hyperthyroidism. The 100 discovery patients were divided at random into training and test sets in a 7:3 ratio. The paper reports TCR Vbeta CDR3 sequencing of about 140 peripheral blood samples: some 44 ophthalmopathy, under 80 hyperthyroidism and about 17 progressor patients. An independent validation cohort of under 20 hyperthyroidism patients and 17 patients who later progressed to ophthalmopathy tested prospective prediction of ophthalmopathy.

Hyperthyroidism patients were newly diagnosed, had a disease duration of under 2 months, and were aged 18 to 65 years. Any patient with an uncontrolled infection, another autoimmune disease, pregnancy or lactation was excluded. Clinical symptoms, serum thyroxine and TRAb, thyroid ultrasound, and orbital computed tomography formed the basis for the diagnoses. For progressor patients, blood was drawn at the first diagnosis of hyperthyroidism, before any ophthalmopathy symptoms had appeared. Ficoll-Paque density gradient centrifugation was used to isolate PBMCs from about 10 ml of fresh peripheral blood. Progressor patients were initially diagnosed with Graves' hyperthyroidism and developed ophthalmopathy during follow-up. Total RNA was extracted with Trizol reagent, and quality was checked on an Agilent 2100 Bioanalyzer. Here is what the overall study found, with its caveats: In cross-validation, a model built on a 13 V-J signature told ophthalmopathy apart from stable hyperthyroidism with less than 90% sensitivity and roughly 81% specificity, and in testing the same model reached 80%/75%. In validation, the model predicted progression to ophthalmopathy with approximately 69% sensitivity and approximately 72% specificity, a median of around 6.6 months before onset. Most expanded thyroid clonotypes (frequency above 0.001) were also found in blood, which suggests that blood repertoires may mirror thyroid immune responses. Sample size was not statistically predetermined, and investigators were not blinded to group allocation.

As encoded in the germline V gene, CDR1 is SGHTS while CDR2 is YDEGEE. Trimmed from V: 0 bases; trimmed from J: 4 bases; junction bases lacking a gene match: 3. The CDR3 numbers 15 residues from cysteine through phenylalanine. Only CDR3 DNA remains: 45 bases, in frame from the first base. Turning to this clonotype: Its specific antigen is unknown. Within one base of it there is no much larger clone, and no base qualities were kept.

The TCR beta CDR3 regions were amplified from RNA transcripts. A first-round RT-PCR of the TCR CDR3 used the HTBI primer set with the Qiagen OneStep RT-PCR kit. A second multiplex PCR round built the libraries, followed by size selection and purification. Libraries were sequenced paired-end with 100 bp reads on an Illumina HiSeq2000. The study's own analysis went as follows. SOAPnuke was used to process the raw data, with reads discarded if the reads contained adapters or uncalled bases, had a mean Phred below 15, or lacked an exact constant-primer or identifier match. High-quality paired reads were merged using COPE v1.2.5, and each unique nucleotide sequence was defined as a clonotype. MiTCR v1.1 was used to align clonotypes to the IMGT TRBV, TRBD and TRBJ reference segments. The analysis was restricted to V-J combinations with a frequency above 0.0001, which together covered about 99% of the repertoires. A TCS score was defined as the ratio between F50 (clonal expansion) and ExV (chaos), using BLOSUM62-based TCRdist between CDR3 peptides within each V-J. Welch's t-statistics and random forest reduced several hundred V-J features to 13, which were used in a naive Bayes classifier (R e1071). The public reads were reanalyzed by TCRdb: fastp trimming at Q25, MiXCR alignment, in-frame beta chains only. Every distinct CDR3 protein forms one entry, paired with its most common genes and DNA. TCRdb, not the original authors, processed these V and J calls. Recorded for this sample are roughly 290,000 distinct CDR3 sequences; about an eighth of them occurred a single time. The ten largest account for 6.5% to 10% of the sample.

The chain is assembled from TRBV5-8 and TRBJ1-4; TRBD1 aligns with 7 central bases. This sequence was found in a woman aged 25 to 39 with Graves' hyperthyroidism that later progressed to Graves' ophthalmopathy. Source material: blood. The CDR3 region: CASSLEGTVNEKLFF. The nucleotides are TGTGCCAGCAGCTTGGAAGGGACAGTTAATGAAAAACTGTTTTTT.